Presented here are 13 T cell receptor beta chains from one specimen sequenced in a study of cytotoxic CD8 clonotypes in ibrutinib-treated CLL. Produced via immunoSEQ multiplex PCR; TCRdb's table is partial and in-frame only. The sample records roughly 13,000 clones, about 55% being singletons. The sequenced sample was PBMCs, obtained at a 24-month disease-progression time point, from a patient treated with ibrutinib. The receptor set was obtained from a human donor with chronic lymphocytic leukemia.

The CDR3, as DNA: TGCAGCGTTGAAGATCCGAAGACAGGGGGCCGCGGCTACACCTTC. Residues: CSVEDPKTGGRGYTF. The J gene is TRBJ1-2, the V gene TRBV29-1; TRBD1 matches at 10 bases. Per the germline V gene, CDR1 is SQVTM and CDR2 is ANQGSEA. This CDR3 has 15 amino acids. The junction had 9 bases not matched to a gene; V was cut back by 0 bases and J by 8 bases.

This chain uses TRBV9 with TRBJ1-1, with D possibly being TRBD1 (5 bases). V lost 2 bases and J 4 bases, leaving 9 bases between the germline ends. This CDR3 is 13 amino acids long. The V gene's germline CDR1 is SGDLS and CDR2 YYNGEE. As DNA, the CDR3 is TGTGCCAGCAGCGTTATCGGGGGCACTGAAGCTTTCTTT. It specifies CASSVIGGTEAFF.

The V call is TRBV30, the J call TRBJ1-6, with 7 bases fitting TRBD1. Trimming cost V 3 bases and J 7 bases; bases outside gene matches: 6. The CDR3 is made up of 14 amino acids. In germline, CDR1 is GTSNPN, CDR2 SVGIG (reference sequence). Here the CDR3 DNA reads TGTGCCTGGAGCCCGGGACAGCTGAATTCACCCCTCCACTTT. Protein sequence: CAWSPGQLNSPLHF.

This clone is judged medium-sized (0.01 to 0.1%). The chain carries TRBV11-2 and TRBJ2-7; D call uncertain. Germline CDR1 reads SGHAT; CDR2 reads FQNNGV. There are 14 residues in the CDR3. Trimming removed 3 bases at V and 3 bases at J, with 12 bases between. This CDR3 is CASSFGQKVYEQYF. DNA of the CDR3: TGTGCCAGCAGCTTCGGGCAGAAAGTCTACGAGCAGTACTTC.

This clone was seen a handful of times. The rearrangement joins TRBV4-2 to TRBJ2-3; no clear D. The ends were cut back, 0 bases at V and 8 bases at J, with 3 bases in the middle. The CDR3 spans 11 residues. Germline-derived CDR1 and CDR2 are LGHNA and YNFKEQ. The CDR3 reads CASSQDTTQYF. The CDR3 nucleotides are TGTGCCAGCAGCCAAGATACTACGCAGTATTTT.

This clone is categorized as medium-sized. This chain connects TRBV2 to TRBJ2-3; D is uncertain. The CDR3 covers 12 residues. V lost 7 bases and J lost 1, with 6 bases in between. Germline assignment: CDR1 SNHLY and CDR2 FYNNEI. This CDR3 is CASMTGTDTQYF. CDR3 DNA: TGTGCCAGCATGACGGGCACAGATACGCAGTATTTT.

The chain employs TRBV15 and TRBJ1-5; D unclear. Trimming removed 0 bases at V and 2 bases at J, with 14 bases between. The CDR3 is 17 residues long. Germline loops: CDR1 LNHNV, CDR2 YYDKDF (reference sequence). The CDR3 DNA is TGTGCCACCAGCAGAGATCGGTCGGAGGGTGGCAATCAGCCCCAGCATTTT. Amino acid sequence: CATSRDRSEGGNQPQHF.

The rearrangement links TRBV19 to TRBJ1-1; 12 bases map to TRBD1. Per germline, CDR1 LNHDA and CDR2 SQIVND (reference sequence). The CDR3 is 17 amino acids. The trim removed 5 bases at V and 3 bases at J, leaving 10 bases unmatched. The CDR3, as DNA: TGTGCCAGTAGTTTATTGAGGGGACAGGGGGCGGACACTGAAGCTTTCTTT. This gives the protein CASSLLRGQGADTEAFF.

The chain links TRBV29-1 to TRBJ1-2; maybe TRBD1 (6 bases). The CDR3 runs to 12 residues. Trimming pared 4 bases from V and 2 bases from J, leaving 8 bases between. Germline lookup yields CDR1 SQVTM and CDR2 ANQGSEA. The CDR3 protein is CSVGGTNYGYTF. The CDR3 DNA reads TGCAGCGTTGGAGGGACAAACTATGGCTACACCTTC.

This clone occurred a few times. The chain carries TRBV6-5 and TRBJ2-7; TRBD1 or TRBD2 may be the D gene (6 bases each). V shed 4 bases and J shed 4 bases, with 20 bases lying between them. Germline V lookup: CDR1 MNHEY, CDR2 SVGAGI. The CDR3 spans 16 residues. This chain's CDR3 is CASSSWGGGLGYEQYF. CDR3 coding DNA: TGTGCCAGCAGTTCCTGGGGTGGGGGGCTTGGATACGAGCAGTACTTC.

The J gene is TRBJ2-3, the V gene TRBV6-6; maybe TRBD2 (5 bases). CDR3 length: 13 residues. Germline assignment: CDR1 MNHNY and CDR2 SVGAGI (reference sequence). V was cut by 5 bases and J by 0 bases, with 6 bases left in between. CDR3 region: CASSQRSTDTQYF. The CDR3 region has the DNA TGTGCCAGCAGTCAGCGGAGCACAGATACGCAGTATTTT.

J is TRBJ1-2 and V is TRBV29-1; 8 bases are a match to TRBD1. Germline CDR1 and CDR2: SQVTM and ANQGSEA. The CDR3 runs to 13 residues. The junction had 7 bases not matched to a gene; V was cut back by 3 bases and J by 7 bases. For the CDR3, the DNA is TGCAGCGTTGACGGACAGGGCTCCTCTGGCTACACCTTC. It is translated as CSVDGQGSSGYTF. Complete variable domain (other parts from reference TRBV29-1 and TRBJ1-2): SAVISQKPSRDICQRGTSLTIQCQVDSQVTMMFWYRQQPGQSLTLIATANQGSEATYESGFVIDKFPISRPNLTFSTLTVSNMSPEDSSIYLCSVDGQGSSGYTFGSGTRLTVV.

In its sample, this clone is medium-sized (0.01 to 0.1%). The V and J genes are TRBV7-9 and TRBJ2-7; D gene uncertain. Germline CDR1 reads SEHNR; CDR2 reads FQNEAQ (reference sequence). V was trimmed by 3 bases and J by 4 bases, leaving 10 bases between them. The CDR3 runs 13 residues. The CDR3 spells CASSFSDKYEQYF. The CDR3, as DNA: TGTGCCAGCAGCTTTTCCGACAAATACGAGCAGTACTTC. Complete variable domain (other parts from reference TRBV7-9 and TRBJ2-7): DTGVSQNPRHKITKRGQNVTFRCDPISEHNRLYWYRQTLGQGPEFLTYFQNEAQLEKSRLLSDRFSAERPKGSFSTLEIQRTEQGDSAMYLCASSFSDKYEQYFGPGTRLTVT.